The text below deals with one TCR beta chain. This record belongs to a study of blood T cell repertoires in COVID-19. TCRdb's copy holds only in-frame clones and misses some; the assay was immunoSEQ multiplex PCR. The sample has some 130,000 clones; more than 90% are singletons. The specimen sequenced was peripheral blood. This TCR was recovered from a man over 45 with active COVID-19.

The CDR3 loop is CASSPGAYNEQFF. In DNA form, the CDR3 reads TGTGCCAGCAGCCCCGGGGCCTACAATGAGCAGTTCTTC. The chain joins TRBV12-3 or TRBV12-4 to TRBJ2-1, with a weak D call TRBD2 (5 bases). The ends were cut back, 6 bases at V and 2 bases at J, with 8 bases in the middle. There are 13 residues in the CDR3.